This T cell receptor (beta chain) is drawn from a study of immune cell composition in non-small cell lung cancer. General study results and limits: Clones >0.5% enriched in tumour were rarer in adenocarcinoma (around 33%) than squamous (roughly 75%). Adenocarcinomas with higher top tumour-associated clone frequency had more reactive TILs. No significant correlation existed between pack-years smoked and tumour clonality. Top 10 clone scores and clonality were higher in squamous than adenocarcinoma.

Clones were sequenced by immunoSEQ multiplex PCR, and TCRdb holds only the in-frame ones, with some missing. The sample has some 3,000 clones, 70% to 80% seen once. The CDR3 is 14 amino acids. V was clipped by 4 bases and J by 4 bases, with 13 bases between them. Germline V CDR1 and CDR2: ENHRY, SYGVKD. Remarks on this clone: Its antigen is not known.

This receptor was identified in a human donor with non-small cell lung cancer. Sequenced sample: lung tumor tissue. This chain joins TRBV10-3 and TRBJ1-1; possible D gene TRBD1, 6 bases. Written as DNA, the CDR3 is TGTGCCATCAGTGGCACACAGGGAGCCACTGAAGCTTTCTTT. This translates into CAISGTQGATEAFF.